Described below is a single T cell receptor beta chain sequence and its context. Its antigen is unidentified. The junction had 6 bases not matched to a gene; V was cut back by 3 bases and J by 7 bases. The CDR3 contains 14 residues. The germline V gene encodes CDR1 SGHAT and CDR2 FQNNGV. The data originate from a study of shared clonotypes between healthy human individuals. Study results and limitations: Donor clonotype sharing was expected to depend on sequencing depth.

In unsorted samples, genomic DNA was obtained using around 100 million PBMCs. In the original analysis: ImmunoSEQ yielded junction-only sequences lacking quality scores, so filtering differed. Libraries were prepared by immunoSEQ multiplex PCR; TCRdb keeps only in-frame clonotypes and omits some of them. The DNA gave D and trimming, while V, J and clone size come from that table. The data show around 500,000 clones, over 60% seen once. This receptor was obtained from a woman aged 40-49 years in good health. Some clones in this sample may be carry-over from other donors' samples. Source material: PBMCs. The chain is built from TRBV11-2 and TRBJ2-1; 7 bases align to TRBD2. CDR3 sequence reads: CASSLGGSLNEQFF. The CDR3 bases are TGTGCCAGCAGCTTGGGCGGGAGTCTGAATGAGCAGTTCTTC.